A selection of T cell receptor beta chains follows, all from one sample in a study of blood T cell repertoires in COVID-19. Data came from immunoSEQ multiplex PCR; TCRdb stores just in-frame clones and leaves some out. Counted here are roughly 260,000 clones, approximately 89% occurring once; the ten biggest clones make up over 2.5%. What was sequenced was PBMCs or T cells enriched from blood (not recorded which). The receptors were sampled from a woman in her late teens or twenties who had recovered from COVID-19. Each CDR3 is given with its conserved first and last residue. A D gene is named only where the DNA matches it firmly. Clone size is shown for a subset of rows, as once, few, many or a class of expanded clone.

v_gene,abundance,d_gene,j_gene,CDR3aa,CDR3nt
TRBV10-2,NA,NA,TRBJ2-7,CASSEPSRGTYEQYF,TGCGCCAGCAGTGAGCCCTCCCGGGGAACCTACGAGCAGTACTTC
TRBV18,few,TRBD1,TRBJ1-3,CASSPRQGTGNTIYF,TGTGCCAGCTCACCTCGACAGGGGACTGGAAACACCATATATTTT
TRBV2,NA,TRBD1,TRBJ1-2,CASSEPNLWTGGPVYGYTF,TGTGCCAGCAGTGAACCGAACCTCTGGACAGGGGGCCCTGTCTATGGCTACACCTTC
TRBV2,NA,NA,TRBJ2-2,CASSEPGTNTGELFF,TGTGCCAGCAGTGAACCAGGGACGAACACCGGGGAGCTGTTTTTT
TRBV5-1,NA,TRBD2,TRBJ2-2,CASSLFRGGANTGELFF,TGCGCCAGCAGCTTGTTCCGGGGGGGCGCGAACACCGGGGAGCTGTTTTTT
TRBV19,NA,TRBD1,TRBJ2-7,CASSSRTGAYEQYF,TGTGCCAGTAGTTCCCGGACAGGGGCCTACGAGCAGTACTTC
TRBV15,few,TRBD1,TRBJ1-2,CATSRDQGQGASNYGYTF,TGTGCCACCAGCAGAGATCAGGGACAGGGGGCTTCTAACTATGGCTACACCTTC
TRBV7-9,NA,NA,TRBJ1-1,CASSLLGQNTEAFF,TGTGCCAGCAGCTTATTGGGGCAGAACACTGAAGCTTTCTTT
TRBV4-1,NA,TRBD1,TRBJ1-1,CASIQGTESLLEAFF,TGCGCCAGCATCCAGGGGACAGAGAGTCTTCTTGAAGCTTTCTTT
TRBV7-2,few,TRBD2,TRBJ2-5,CASSLEALAGGLRETQYF,TGTGCCAGCAGCTTAGAAGCCCTAGCGGGGGGGCTTAGGGAGACCCAGTACTTC
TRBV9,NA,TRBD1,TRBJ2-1,CASSVAGQGLEQFF,TGTGCCAGCAGCGTAGCTGGACAGGGGCTTGAGCAGTTCTTC
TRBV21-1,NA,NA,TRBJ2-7,CASSGPGLVVPLGLDEYF,TGTGCCAGCAGCGGTCCGGGACTAGTCGTTCCCCTCGGCCTCGACGAGTACTTC
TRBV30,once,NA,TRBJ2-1,CAWSPAGTYNEQFF,TGTGCCTGGAGCCCCGCCGGGACATACAATGAGCAGTTCTTC
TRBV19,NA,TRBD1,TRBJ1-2,CASRQGNHYGYTF,TGTGCCAGCAGACAGGGTAACCACTATGGCTACACCTTC
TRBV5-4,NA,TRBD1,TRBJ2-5,CASSLPHPTGGLYETQYF,TGTGCCAGCAGCTTGCCCCACCCGACAGGGGGCTTATATGAGACCCAGTACTTC
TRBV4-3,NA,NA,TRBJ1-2,CASSQGPARGIYGYTF,TGCGCCAGCAGCCAAGGGCCGGCCAGGGGCATCTATGGCTACACCTTC
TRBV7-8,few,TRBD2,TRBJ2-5,CASSFRLAGETQYF,TGTGCCAGCAGCTTCCGACTAGCGGGGGAGACCCAGTACTTC
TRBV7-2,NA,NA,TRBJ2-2,CASSSYNTGELFF,TGTGCCAGCAGCTCCTATAACACCGGGGAGCTGTTTTTT
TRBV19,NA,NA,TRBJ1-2,CASSMRGSNYGYTF,TGTGCCAGTAGTATGCGGGGTAGTAACTATGGCTACACCTTC
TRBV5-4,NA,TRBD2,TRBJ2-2,CASSLSGRATRGELFF,TGTGCCAGCAGCTTAAGTGGGAGGGCCACTAGGGGGGAGCTGTTTTTT
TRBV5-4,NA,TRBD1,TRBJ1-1,CASQTGPFMNTEAFF,TGTGCCAGCCAGACAGGGCCATTCATGAACACTGAAGCTTTCTTT
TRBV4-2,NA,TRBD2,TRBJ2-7,CASSRRAGGPPYEQYF,TGTGCCAGCAGCCGGCGAGCGGGAGGGCCTCCGTACGAGCAGTACTTC
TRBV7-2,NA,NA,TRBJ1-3,CASSLESSASSGNTIYF,TGTGCCAGCAGCTTAGAAAGTAGTGCTAGCTCTGGAAACACCATATATTTT
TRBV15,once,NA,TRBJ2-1,CATSRESGGTVSYNEQFF,TGTGCCACCAGCAGAGAATCTGGCGGGACAGTTTCCTACAATGAGCAGTTCTTC
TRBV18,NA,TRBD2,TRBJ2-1,CASSPAAGGQNEQFF,TGTGCCAGCTCACCAGCAGCGGGGGGGCAGAATGAGCAGTTCTTC
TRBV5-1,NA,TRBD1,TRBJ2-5,CASSFRDRETQYF,TGCGCCAGCAGCTTCCGGGACAGAGAGACCCAGTACTTC
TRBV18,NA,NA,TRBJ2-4,CASSSDRAKNIQYF,TGTGCCAGCTCATCTGACAGGGCCAAAAACATTCAGTACTTC
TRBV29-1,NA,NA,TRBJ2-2,CSVVLDSTGELFF,TGCAGCGTTGTACTAGATTCCACCGGGGAGCTGTTTTTT
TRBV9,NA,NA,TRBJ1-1,CASSVIAGLNTEAFF,TGTGCCAGCAGCGTAATCGCAGGCCTGAACACTGAAGCTTTCTTT
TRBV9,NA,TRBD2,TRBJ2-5,CASSLTGGAKETQYF,TGTGCCAGCAGCCTTACCGGGGGGGCTAAAGAGACCCAGTACTTC
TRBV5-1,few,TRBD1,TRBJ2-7,CASSWGQAYEQYF,TGCGCCAGCAGCTGGGGACAGGCCTACGAGCAGTACTTC
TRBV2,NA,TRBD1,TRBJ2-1,CASLPGTGSYNEQFF,TGTGCCAGTCTACCCGGGACAGGGAGCTACAATGAGCAGTTCTTC
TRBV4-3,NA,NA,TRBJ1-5,CASGTSRGGEQPQHF,TGCGCCAGCGGGACTAGTAGGGGTGGAGAGCAGCCCCAGCATTTT
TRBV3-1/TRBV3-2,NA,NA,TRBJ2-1,CASSQDFGDNEQFF,TGTGCCAGCAGCCAAGATTTTGGAGACAATGAGCAGTTCTTC
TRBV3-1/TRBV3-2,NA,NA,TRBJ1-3,CASSRLSGGRSGNTIYF,TGTGCCAGCAGCCGCCTATCGGGAGGCCGCTCTGGAAACACCATATATTTT
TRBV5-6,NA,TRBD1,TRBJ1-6,CASSRQGSNSPLHF,TGTGCCAGCAGCCGACAGGGAAGCAATTCACCCCTCCACTTT
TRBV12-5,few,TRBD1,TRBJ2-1,CASGGRDRGRNEQFF,TGTGCTAGTGGTGGCCGGGACAGGGGGCGCAATGAGCAGTTCTTC
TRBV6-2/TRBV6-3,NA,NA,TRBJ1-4,CASSPDLSWGEKLFF,TGTGCCAGCAGTCCGGACCTCTCATGGGGCGAAAAACTGTTTTTT
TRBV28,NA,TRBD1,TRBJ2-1,CASSLDRDYNEQFF,TGTGCCAGCAGCCTGGACAGGGACTACAATGAGCAGTTCTTC
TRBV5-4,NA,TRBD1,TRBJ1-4,CASSPGGRTNEKLFF,TGTGCCAGCAGCCCAGGGGGAAGGACTAATGAAAAACTGTTTTTT
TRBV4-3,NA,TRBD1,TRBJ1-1,CASSQGVPYRGRTEAFF,TGCGCCAGCAGCCAGGGGGTCCCATACAGGGGAAGGACTGAAGCTTTCTTT
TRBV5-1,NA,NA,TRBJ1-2,CASSLDRDLLGYTF,TGCGCCAGCAGCTTGGATCGGGATCTATTAGGCTACACCTTC
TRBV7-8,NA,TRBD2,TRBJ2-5,CASSPSGGAVETQYF,TGTGCCAGCAGCCCCAGCGGGGGGGCCGTCGAGACCCAGTACTTC
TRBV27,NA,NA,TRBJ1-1,CASSLDRTTEAFF,TGTGCCAGCAGTTTAGACAGGACCACTGAAGCTTTCTTT
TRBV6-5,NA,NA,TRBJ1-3,CASSYSGDIGGHTIYF,TGTGCCAGCAGTTACTCAGGGGACATTGGCGGGCACACCATATATTTT
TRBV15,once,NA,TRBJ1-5,CATSLGVRQPQHF,TGTGCCACCAGCCTCGGGGTGCGCCAGCCCCAGCATTTT
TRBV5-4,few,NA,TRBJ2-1,CASSPIGPASSYNEQFF,TGTGCCAGCAGCCCAATCGGTCCGGCTAGTTCCTACAATGAGCAGTTCTTC
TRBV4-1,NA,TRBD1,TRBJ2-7,CASSLHRGSYEQYF,TGCGCCAGCAGCCTTCACAGGGGATCCTACGAGCAGTACTTC
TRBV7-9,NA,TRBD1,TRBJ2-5,CASSRTQGVTQYF,TGTGCCAGCAGCAGAACCCAGGGGGTCACCCAGTACTTC
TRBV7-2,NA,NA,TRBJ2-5,CASSLARQSLQETQYF,TGTGCCAGCAGCTTAGCGCGGCAGTCACTCCAAGAGACCCAGTACTTC
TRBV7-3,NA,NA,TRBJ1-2,CASSPSGIYGYTF,TGTGCCAGCAGCCCCAGCGGCATCTATGGCTACACCTTC
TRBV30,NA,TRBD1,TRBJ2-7,CAWRKSGQGSYEQYF,TGTGCCTGGAGAAAATCGGGACAGGGTTCCTACGAGCAGTACTTC
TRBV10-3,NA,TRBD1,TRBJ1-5,CAISRQGDQPQHF,TGTGCCATCAGCCGGCAGGGGGATCAGCCCCAGCATTTT
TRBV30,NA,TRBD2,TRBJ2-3,CAWSVLSAGGPSTDTQYF,TGTGCCTGGAGTGTCCTGTCTGCGGGGGGGCCAAGCACAGATACGCAGTATTTT
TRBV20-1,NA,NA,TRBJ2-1,CSASRTPPYNEQFF,TGCAGTGCTAGTCGGACACCCCCCTACAATGAGCAGTTCTTC